This T cell receptor (beta chain) comes out of a study of T cell changes during pregnancy in multiple sclerosis. V lost 7 bases to trimming and J lost 0 bases; unmatched junction nucleotides: 6. Germline CDR1 and CDR2: MDHEN and SYDVKM. The CDR3 is 16 amino acids. This table comes from immunoSEQ multiplex PCR, and its TCRdb copy is limited to in-frame clones, with some not included. The sample carries tens of thousands of clones, around 91% recorded once. The V gene is TRBV28, the J gene TRBJ1-3; 10 positions match TRBD1. The source is a female donor with multiple sclerosis, enrolled in a pregnancy study. Material: peripheral blood, obtained after pregnancy. The chain's CDR3 is CASKLTGGNSGNTIYF. In DNA form, the CDR3 reads TGTGCCAGCAAGCTGACAGGGGGCAACTCTGGAAACACCATATATTTT.